In this sample, the clone carrying this TCR beta chain turned up a few times. This sample is part of a study of CD8+ T cells in alopecia areata. Extracted RNA was reverse transcribed, and the resulting cDNA served as sequencing template. Profiling relied on immunoSEQ multiplex PCR, and the TCRdb table lists in-frame clones only, not all of them. The sample holds some 180,000 clones, approximately 50% seen once. Treatment: oral pan-JAK inhibitor, 5-10 mg twice daily. Punch biopsies of lesional scalp, plus peripheral blood, were taken from alopecia areata patients. The specimen was CD8+ T cells sorted from blood, collected at roughly week 53, from a patient treated with tofacitinib. This sequence originates from a human donor with alopecia areata.

CDR3 sequence: CASSLEQIDGYTF. The CDR3 nucleotides are TGTGCCAGCAGCTTAGAACAGATTGATGGCTACACCTTC. The chain joins TRBV7-2 to TRBJ1-2; D unclear. CDR1 SGHTA and CDR2 FQGNSA come from the germline V gene. Trimming removed 1 base at V and 6 bases at J, with 9 bases between. This CDR3 comprises 13 residues. Full variable domain (remainder filled in from reference TRBV7-2 and TRBJ1-2): GAGVSQSPSNKVTEKGKDVELRCDPISGHTALYWYRQSLGQGLEFLIYFQGNSAPDKSGLPSDRFSAERTGGSVSTLTIQRTQQEDSAVYLCASSLEQIDGYTFGSGTRLTVV.